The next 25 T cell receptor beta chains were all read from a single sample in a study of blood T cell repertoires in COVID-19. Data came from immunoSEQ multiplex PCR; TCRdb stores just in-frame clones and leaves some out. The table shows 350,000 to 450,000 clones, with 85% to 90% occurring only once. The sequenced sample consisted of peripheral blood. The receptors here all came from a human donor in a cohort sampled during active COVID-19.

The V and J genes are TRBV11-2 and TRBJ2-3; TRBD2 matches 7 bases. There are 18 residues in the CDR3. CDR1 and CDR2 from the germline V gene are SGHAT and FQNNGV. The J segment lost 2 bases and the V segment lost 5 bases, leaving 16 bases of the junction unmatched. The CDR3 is CASSPTPTAGFYTDTQYF. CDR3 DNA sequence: TGTGCCAGCAGCCCTACTCCTACAGCGGGGTTTTACACAGATACGCAGTATTTT.

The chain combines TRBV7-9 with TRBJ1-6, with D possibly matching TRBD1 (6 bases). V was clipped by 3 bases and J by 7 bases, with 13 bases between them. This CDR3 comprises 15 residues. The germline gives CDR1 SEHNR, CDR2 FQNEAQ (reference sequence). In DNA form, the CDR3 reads TGTGCCAGCAGCTTGACAGGCGGGGGGAATTCACCCCTCCACTTT. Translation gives CASSLTGGGNSPLHF.

The CDR3 DNA follows: TGTGCCAGCAGTTCAGGGCCAGGCTATGGCTACACCTTC. This codes for CASSSGPGYGYTF. This chain uses TRBV27 with TRBJ1-2; possibly TRBD1 for D (5 bases). Per germline, CDR1 MNHEY and CDR2 SMNVEV (reference sequence). The CDR3 has 13 amino acids. V was clipped by 4 bases and J by 4 bases, with 10 bases between them.

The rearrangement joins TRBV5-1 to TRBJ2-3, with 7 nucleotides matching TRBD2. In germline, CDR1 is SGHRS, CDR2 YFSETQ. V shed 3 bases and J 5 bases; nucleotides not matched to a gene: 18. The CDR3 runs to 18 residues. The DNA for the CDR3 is TGCGCCAGCAGCTCGCCCGCATTGACTAGCCTTTTGGGAGATACGCAGTATTTT. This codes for CASSSPALTSLLGDTQYF.

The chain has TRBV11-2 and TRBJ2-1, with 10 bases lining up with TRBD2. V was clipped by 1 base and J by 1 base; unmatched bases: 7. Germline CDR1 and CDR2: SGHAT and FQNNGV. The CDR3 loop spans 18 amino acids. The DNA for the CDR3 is TGTGCCAGCAGCTTAGGGGCTAGCGGGAGCCGTTCCTACAATGAGCAGTTCTTC. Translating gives CASSLGASGSRSYNEQFF.

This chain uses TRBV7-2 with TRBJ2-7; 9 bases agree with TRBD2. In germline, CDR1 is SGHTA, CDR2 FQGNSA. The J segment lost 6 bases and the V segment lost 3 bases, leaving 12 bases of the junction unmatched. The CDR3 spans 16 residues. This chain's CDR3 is CASSLRRGGNIGEQYF. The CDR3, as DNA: TGTGCCAGCAGCTTGCGGCGGGGGGGCAATATAGGCGAGCAGTACTTC.

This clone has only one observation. Written as DNA, the CDR3 is TGCGCCAGCAGCCAAGATCGTACAGGGTTCGAGCAGTACTTC. As protein: CASSQDRTGFEQYF. V is TRBV4-1 and J is TRBJ2-7, with a weak D call TRBD1 (6 bases). With 0 bases removed from V and 6 bases from J, the gap between germline ends came to 12 bases. Germline values: CDR1 MGHRA, CDR2 YSYEKL. The CDR3 is made up of 14 amino acids.

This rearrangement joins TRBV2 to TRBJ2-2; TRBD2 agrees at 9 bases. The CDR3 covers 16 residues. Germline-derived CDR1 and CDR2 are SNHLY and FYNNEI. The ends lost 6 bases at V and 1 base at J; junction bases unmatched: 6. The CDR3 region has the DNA TGTGCCAGCAGAAAGCGGGGGGCCGGGAACACCGGGGAGCTGTTTTTT. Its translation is CASRKRGAGNTGELFF.

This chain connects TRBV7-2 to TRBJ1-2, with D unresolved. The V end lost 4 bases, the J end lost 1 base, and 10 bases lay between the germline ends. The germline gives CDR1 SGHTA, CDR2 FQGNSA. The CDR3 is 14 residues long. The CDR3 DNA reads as TGTGCCAGCAGCTCATCCATCAATAACTATGGCTACACCTTC. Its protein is CASSSSINNYGYTF. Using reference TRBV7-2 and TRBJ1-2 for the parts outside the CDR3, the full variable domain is GAGVSQSPSNKVTEKGKDVELRCDPISGHTALYWYRQSLGQGLEFLIYFQGNSAPDKSGLPSDRFSAERTGGSVSTLTIQRTQQEDSAVYLCASSSSINNYGYTFGSGTRLTVV.

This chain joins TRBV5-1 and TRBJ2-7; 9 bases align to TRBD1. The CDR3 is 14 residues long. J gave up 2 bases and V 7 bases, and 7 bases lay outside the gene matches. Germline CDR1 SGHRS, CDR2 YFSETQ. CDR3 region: CASRPTGGTYEQYF. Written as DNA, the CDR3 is TGCGCCAGCCGGCCAACAGGGGGCACCTACGAGCAGTACTTC.

The CDR3 protein is CASSPTSGRIPREQFF. The CDR3 DNA follows: TGCGCCAGCAGCCCGACTAGCGGGAGAATCCCACGGGAGCAGTTCTTC. This sequence joins TRBV5-1 and TRBJ2-1, with 12 nucleotides matching TRBD2. The CDR3 spans 16 residues. Germline loops: CDR1 SGHRS, CDR2 YFSETQ. The J segment lost 10 bases and the V segment lost 4 bases, leaving 12 bases of the junction unmatched.

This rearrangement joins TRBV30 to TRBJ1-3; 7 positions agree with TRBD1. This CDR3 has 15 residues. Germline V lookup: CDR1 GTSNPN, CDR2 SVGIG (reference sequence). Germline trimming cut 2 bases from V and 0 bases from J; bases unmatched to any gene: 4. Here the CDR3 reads CAWSWTGSSGNTIYF. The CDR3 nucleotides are TGTGCCTGGAGTTGGACAGGTAGCTCTGGAAACACCATATATTTT.

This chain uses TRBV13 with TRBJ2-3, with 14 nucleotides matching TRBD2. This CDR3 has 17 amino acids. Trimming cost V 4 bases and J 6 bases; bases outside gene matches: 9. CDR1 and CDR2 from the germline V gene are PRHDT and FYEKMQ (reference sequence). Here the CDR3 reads CASSSRTSGRSGDTQYF. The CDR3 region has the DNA TGTGCCAGCAGCTCCCGGACTAGCGGGAGGTCCGGGGATACGCAGTATTTT.

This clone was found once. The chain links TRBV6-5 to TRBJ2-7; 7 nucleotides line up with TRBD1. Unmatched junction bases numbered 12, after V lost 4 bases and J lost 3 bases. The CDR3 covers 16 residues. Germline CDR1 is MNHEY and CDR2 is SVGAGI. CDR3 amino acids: CASSWAGTESGYEQYF. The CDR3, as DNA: TGTGCCAGCAGTTGGGCCGGGACAGAGAGCGGCTACGAGCAGTACTTC.

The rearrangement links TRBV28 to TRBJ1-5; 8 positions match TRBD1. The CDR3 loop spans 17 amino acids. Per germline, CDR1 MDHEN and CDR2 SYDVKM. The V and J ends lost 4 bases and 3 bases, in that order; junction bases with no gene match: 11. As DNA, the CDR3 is TGTGCCAGCAGTTCACCCCAGGGCCAGGGGGCCAATCAGCCCCAGCATTTT. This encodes CASSSPQGQGANQPQHF.

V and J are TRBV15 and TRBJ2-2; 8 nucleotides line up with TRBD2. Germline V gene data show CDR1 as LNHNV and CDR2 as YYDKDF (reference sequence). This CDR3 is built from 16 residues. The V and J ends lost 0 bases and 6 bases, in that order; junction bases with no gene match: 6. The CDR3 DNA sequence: TGTGCCACCAGCAGAGATCAGGCTAGCGGGCCCGGGGAGCTGTTTTTT. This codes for CATSRDQASGPGELFF.

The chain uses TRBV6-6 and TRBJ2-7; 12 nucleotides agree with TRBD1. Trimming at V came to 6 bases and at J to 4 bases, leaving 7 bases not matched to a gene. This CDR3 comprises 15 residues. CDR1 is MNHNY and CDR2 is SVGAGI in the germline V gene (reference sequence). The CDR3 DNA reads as TGTGCCAGCAGACCAGGGACAGGGGGCTCATACGAGCAGTACTTC. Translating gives CASRPGTGGSYEQYF.

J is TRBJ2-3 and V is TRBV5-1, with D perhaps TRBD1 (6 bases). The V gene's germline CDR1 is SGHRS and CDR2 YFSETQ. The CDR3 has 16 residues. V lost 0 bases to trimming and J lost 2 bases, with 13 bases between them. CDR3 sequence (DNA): TGCGCCAGCAGCTTGGCCTGGGGGACAACCACAGATACGCAGTATTTT. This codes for CASSLAWGTTTDTQYF.

The CDR3 spells CASSPRGSGRAANEQFF. The CDR3 DNA reads as TGCGCCAGCAGCCCGAGGGGTAGCGGGAGGGCAGCCAATGAGCAGTTCTTC. This chain connects TRBV5-1 to TRBJ2-1, with TRBD2 matching 11 bases. V lost 4 bases and J lost 6; bases outside the gene matches: 12. This CDR3 spans 17 amino acids. CDR1 is SGHRS, CDR2 YFSETQ, per germline.

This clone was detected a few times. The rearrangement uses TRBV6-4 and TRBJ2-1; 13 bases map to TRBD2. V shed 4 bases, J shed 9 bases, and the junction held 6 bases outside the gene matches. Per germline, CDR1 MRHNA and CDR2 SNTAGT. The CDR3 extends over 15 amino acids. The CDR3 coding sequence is TGTGCCAGCAGTGCCGGGACTAGCGGGAACAGTGAGCAGTTCTTC. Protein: CASSAGTSGNSEQFF.

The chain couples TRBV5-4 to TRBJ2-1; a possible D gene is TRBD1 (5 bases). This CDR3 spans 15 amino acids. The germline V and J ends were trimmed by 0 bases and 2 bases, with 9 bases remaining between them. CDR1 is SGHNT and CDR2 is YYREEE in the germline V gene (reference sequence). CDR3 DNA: TGTGCCAGCAGCTTGGGGGGCCGAACCTACAATGAGCAGTTCTTC. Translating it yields CASSLGGRTYNEQFF.

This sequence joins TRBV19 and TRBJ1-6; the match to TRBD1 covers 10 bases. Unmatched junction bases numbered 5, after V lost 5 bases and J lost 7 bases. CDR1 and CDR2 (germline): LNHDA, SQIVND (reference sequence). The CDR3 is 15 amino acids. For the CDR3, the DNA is TGTGCCAGTAGTTCCGGGACAGGGGTGAATTCACCCCTCCACTTT. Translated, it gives CASSSGTGVNSPLHF.

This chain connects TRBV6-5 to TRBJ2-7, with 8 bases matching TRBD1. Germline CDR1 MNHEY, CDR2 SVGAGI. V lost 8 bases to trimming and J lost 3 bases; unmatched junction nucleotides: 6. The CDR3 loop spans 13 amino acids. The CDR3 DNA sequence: TGTGCCAGCGGGGACAGGACCTACTACGAGCAGTACTTC. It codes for CASGDRTYYEQYF.

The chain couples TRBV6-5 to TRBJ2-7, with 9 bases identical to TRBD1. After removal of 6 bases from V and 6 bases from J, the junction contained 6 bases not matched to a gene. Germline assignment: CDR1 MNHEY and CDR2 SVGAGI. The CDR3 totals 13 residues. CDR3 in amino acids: CASRDRGIGEQYF. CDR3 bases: TGTGCCAGCAGGGACAGGGGAATTGGCGAGCAGTACTTC.

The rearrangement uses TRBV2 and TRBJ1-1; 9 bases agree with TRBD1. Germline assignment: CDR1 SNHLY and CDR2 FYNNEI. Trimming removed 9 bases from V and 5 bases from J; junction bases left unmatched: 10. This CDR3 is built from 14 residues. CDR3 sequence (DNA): TGTGCCAGTAGCCCGGGACAGGGAGGGACTGAAGCTTTCTTT. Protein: CASSPGQGGTEAFF.